The 18 T cell receptor beta chains given below trace back to one sample, sequenced in a study of T-cell memory formation after mild COVID-19. TCRdb recomputed calls from the 5' RACE reads with MiXCR, one row per CDR3 protein. The table lists 500,000 to 600,000 distinct CDR3 sequences, about a sixth of them singletons. Sequences were obtained from PBMCs or a T cell subset sorted from them (not recorded which). The receptors stem from an adult woman who had mild COVID-19 (a few samples of this study predate the infection). Cell type and time point are not known.

V gene TRBV9 combines with J gene TRBJ2-1, with a possible D match to TRBD2 (5 bases). V was shortened by 5 bases and J by 6 bases, with 18 bases between the two germline ends. In germline, CDR1 is SGDLS, CDR2 YYNGEE. The CDR3 contains 15 residues. The CDR3 reads CASSVEGMHVNEQFF. The CDR3 DNA reads as TGTGCCAGCAGTGTTGAGGGAATGCATGTCAATGAGCAGTTCTTC.

J is TRBJ2-7 and V is TRBV29-1; D gene unclear. The CDR3 length is 13 residues. CDR1 and CDR2 (germline): SQVTM, ANQGSEA. V lost 0 bases and J lost 2, with 8 bases in between. In nucleotides, the CDR3 is TGCAGCGTTGAAGATCGGATAACCTACGAGCAGTACTTC. Amino acids: CSVEDRITYEQYF.

The sample holds one count of this clonotype. A much more abundant neighbour one base away suggests this may be a read error. The V gene is TRBV30, the J gene TRBJ2-3, with 10 bases fitting TRBD2. Germline lookup yields CDR1 GTSNPN and CDR2 SVGIG (reference sequence). CDR3 length equals 18 residues. The CDR3 DNA follows: TGTGACTGGAGTGTAGGTTTCCGGACTAGCGGATACACAGATACGCAGTATTTT. Protein sequence: CDWSVGFRTSGYTDTQYF.

This clonotype was observed a handful of times. The gene calls are TRBV18 and TRBJ2-7; D remains ambiguous. V was pared by 3 bases and J by 0 bases, with 9 bases between. Germline assignment: CDR1 KGHSH and CDR2 LQKENI. The CDR3 loop spans 14 amino acids. The CDR3 is CASSPGSPSYEQYF. DNA for the CDR3: TGTGCCAGCTCACCGGGATCCCCCTCCTACGAGCAGTACTTC.

The chain is built from TRBV29-1 and TRBJ2-3, with D unclear. The germline gives CDR1 SQVTM, CDR2 ANQGSEA. Trimming removed 4 bases from V and 5 bases from J, with 4 bases in between. The CDR3 is made up of 10 amino acids. The CDR3 DNA reads TGCAGCGTTGCCAGAGATACGCAGTATTTT. This gives the protein CSVARDTQYF.

This clonotype was observed a handful of times. The chain joins TRBV5-1 to TRBJ2-7; D call uncertain. Between the trimmed V and J ends, which lost 4 bases and 1 base, there was a span of 12 bases. The CDR3 is made up of 14 amino acids. CDR1 is SGHRS, CDR2 YFSETQ, per germline. The CDR3 DNA sequence: TGCGCCAGCAGCAGTGAGGATATTTCCTACGAGCAGTACTTC. Translated: CASSSEDISYEQYF.

In this sample, this clonotype turned up a few times. The rearrangement uses TRBV6-1 and TRBJ1-1, with D uncertain. The V end was cut by 6 bases, the J end by 0 bases, with 5 bases between. The V gene's germline CDR1 is MNHNS and CDR2 SASEGT. The CDR3 runs to 12 residues. The CDR3 DNA follows: TGTGCCAGCAGACAACTGAACACTGAAGCTTTCTTT. Protein: CASRQLNTEAFF.

The chain recombines TRBV29-1 with TRBJ2-7, with 15 bases fitting TRBD2. This CDR3 region has 16 residues. CDR1 and CDR2 from the germline V gene are SQVTM and ANQGSEA. The ends lost 6 bases at V and 3 bases at J; junction bases unmatched: 9. CDR3 nucleotides: TGCAGCGTCTATGGGACTAGCGGGGGGAGGTACTACGAGCAGTACTTC. Translating it yields CSVYGTSGGRYYEQYF.

The chain employs TRBV7-9 and TRBJ2-1; 9 positions match TRBD1. The V segment lost 11 bases and the J segment 8 bases; nucleotides outside the gene matches: 7. CDR1 SEHNR and CDR2 FQNEAQ come from the germline V gene (reference sequence). The CDR3 consists of 12 residues. CDR3 DNA sequence: TGTGCCGGCCAAACAGGGGGCGATGAGCAGTTCTTC. Protein product: CAGQTGGDEQFF.

The chain recombines TRBV7-8 with TRBJ2-5; possibly TRBD2 for D (5 bases). In germline, CDR1 is SGHVS, CDR2 FQNEAQ. The CDR3 contains 16 residues. Trimming stripped 5 bases from V and 1 base from J, with 17 bases between. The CDR3 region is CASSRGRIGLQETQYF. In DNA, the CDR3 is TGTGCCAGCAGCCGTGGACGGATAGGACTCCAAGAGACCCAGTACTTC.

The chain links TRBV7-2 to TRBJ2-3, with D tentatively TRBD1 (6 bases). CDR1 and CDR2 from the germline V gene are SGHTA and FQGNSA. The germline V and J ends were trimmed by 8 bases and 2 bases, with 8 bases remaining between them. The CDR3 contains 12 residues. Here the CDR3 reads CASGQNTDTQYF. CDR3 in DNA: TGTGCCAGCGGACAGAACACAGATACGCAGTATTTT.

This sequence joins TRBV19 and TRBJ2-7; 9 nucleotides agree with TRBD1. CDR1 and CDR2 (germline): LNHDA, SQIVND (reference sequence). There are 16 residues in the CDR3. Trimming took 5 bases from V and 5 from J; bases not matched to a gene: 13. In DNA, the CDR3 is TGTGCCAGTAGTTGGGCCGCGGGGACAGGGTACCACGAGCAGTACTTC. It codes for CASSWAAGTGYHEQYF.

This clonotype was seen more than once but under ten times. The chain couples TRBV25-1 to TRBJ2-2; 8 bases map to TRBD1. CDR1 and CDR2 from the germline V gene are MGHDK and SYGVNS. The CDR3 length is 15 residues. After removal of 8 bases from V and 0 bases from J, the junction contained 5 bases not matched to a gene. Here the CDR3 reads CASRQTGANTGELFF. Here the CDR3 DNA reads TGTGCCAGCCGACAGACAGGGGCGAACACCGGGGAGCTGTTTTTT.

The chain joins TRBV6-5 to TRBJ1-3, with TRBD1 as a possible D gene (5 bases). The V gene lost 8 bases and the J gene lost 3 bases, with 14 bases spanning the gap. The germline gives CDR1 MNHEY, CDR2 SVGAGI. The CDR3 totals 14 residues. CDR3 nucleotides: TGTGCCAGCGCAGGGTCTGACAGTGGAAACACCATATATTTT. This gives the protein CASAGSDSGNTIYF.

Ten or more counts support this clonotype. The rearrangement links TRBV7-9 to TRBJ2-7, with a possible D match to TRBD2 (5 bases). Trimming stripped 0 bases from V and 7 bases from J, with 10 bases between. CDR1 and CDR2 (germline): SEHNR, FQNEAQ (reference sequence). The CDR3 runs 13 residues. The CDR3 sequence: CASSLALEGEQYF. CDR3 coding DNA: TGTGCCAGCAGCTTAGCGCTCGAGGGTGAGCAGTACTTC.

The rearrangement joins TRBV6-5 to TRBJ2-3, with a tentative D call TRBD1 (6 bases). CDR3 size: 15 residues. Germline V gene sequence: CDR1 MNHEY, CDR2 SVGAGI. V gave up 2 bases and J gave up 6 bases, with 15 bases separating them. As DNA, the CDR3 is TGTGCCAGCAGTTACGGGCAGGGGAATGGCGATACGCAGTATTTT. As protein: CASSYGQGNGDTQYF.

This clonotype was counted a few times. This sequence joins TRBV2 and TRBJ2-7, with a weak D call TRBD2 (6 bases). The CDR3 runs to 12 residues. Trimming removed 4 bases at V and 5 bases at J, with 9 bases between. Looked up from germline, CDR1 is SNHLY and CDR2 is FYNNEI. This CDR3 reads CASSVLANEQYF. In DNA, the CDR3 is TGTGCCAGCAGTGTTCTAGCGAACGAGCAGTACTTC.

The rearrangement links TRBV14 to TRBJ2-7; the D gene is possibly TRBD1 (5 bases). The V and J ends lost 2 bases and 5 bases respectively, with 16 bases between them. This CDR3 comprises 15 residues. Per germline, CDR1 SGHDN and CDR2 FVKESK. CDR3 in amino acids: CASSQLAGLVHEQYF. Here the CDR3 DNA reads TGTGCCAGCAGCCAACTGGCAGGGCTTGTCCACGAGCAGTACTTC.